The 15 T cell receptor beta chains below come from one sample, sequenced in a study of cytomegalovirus exposure and HLA in healthy donors. The study ran its PCR with 60 Vbeta and 13 Jbeta primers. Clones were sequenced by immunoSEQ multiplex PCR, and TCRdb holds only the in-frame ones, with some missing. Here the sample spans under 200,000 clones, 80% to 90% being singletons. Sequencing was carried out using PBMCs. Receptors were obtained from a man in his forties or fifties in good health and CMV-seropositive.

The gene calls are TRBV7-3 and TRBJ1-3, with D possibly matching TRBD1 (5 bases). Trimming shortened V by 7 bases and J by 4 bases, and 20 bases separated the two germline ends. This CDR3 has 16 amino acids. Germline-derived CDR1 and CDR2 are SGHTA and FQGTGA. The CDR3 DNA follows: TGTGCCAGCACCCAACTTCAGGGATATAGGGGAAACACCATATATTTT. As protein: CASTQLQGYRGNTIYF.

This clone has more than one count but fewer than ten. This chain links TRBV5-5 with TRBJ2-7; 10 nucleotides align to TRBD1. From germline, CDR1 is SGHKS and CDR2 YYEKEE (reference sequence). The length of the CDR3 is 15 residues. J gave up 2 bases and V 4 bases, and 6 bases lay outside the gene matches. CDR3: CASSPGGTGAYEQYV. CDR3 coding DNA: TGTGCCAGCAGCCCAGGAGGGACAGGGGCCTACGAGCAGTACGTC.

The chain has TRBV6-6 and TRBJ2-3; TRBD2 matches 10 bases. Germline V gene data show CDR1 as MNHNY and CDR2 as SVGAGI (reference sequence). The CDR3 has 14 amino acids. With V trimmed by 7 bases and J by 4 bases, 5 bases remained unmatched. The CDR3 sequence: CASMIAGGADTQYF. The DNA of the CDR3 is TGTGCCAGCATGATAGCGGGGGGCGCAGATACGCAGTATTTT.

The chain recombines TRBV18 with TRBJ2-1; 11 bases match TRBD2. There are 16 residues in the CDR3. The ends lost 2 bases at V and 9 bases at J; junction bases unmatched: 9. The germline V gene encodes CDR1 KGHSH and CDR2 LQKENI. The chain's CDR3 is CASSPGSWLAGGEQFF. CDR3 in DNA: TGTGCCAGCTCACCAGGTTCATGGCTAGCGGGGGGTGAGCAGTTCTTC.

The chain employs TRBV9 and TRBJ2-3, with TRBD1 identical over 7 bases. Germline loops: CDR1 SGDLS, CDR2 YYNGEE. There are 16 residues in the CDR3. The V segment lost 4 bases and the J segment 0 bases; nucleotides outside the gene matches: 8. The CDR3 DNA reads as TGTGCCAGCAGCCCCGGGACAGCTCCTAGCACAGATACGCAGTATTTT. It specifies CASSPGTAPSTDTQYF.

The chain is built from TRBV5-6 and TRBJ1-2; 12 nucleotides agree with TRBD1. J gave up 6 bases and V 0 bases, and 3 bases lay outside the gene matches. Germline CDR1 and CDR2: SGHDT and YYEEEE. This CDR3 region has 15 residues. CDR3 residues: CASSLGDRGRNGYTF. DNA of the CDR3: TGTGCCAGCAGCTTGGGGGACAGGGGGCGGAATGGCTACACCTTC.

The gene calls are TRBV30 and TRBJ1-1, with unresolved D. Germline V CDR1 and CDR2: GTSNPN, SVGIG (reference sequence). Trimming pared 1 base from V and 5 bases from J, leaving 11 bases between. This CDR3 contains 13 residues. CDR3 protein: CAWSDPGRTEAFF. As DNA, the CDR3 is TGTGCCTGGAGTGATCCGGGGAGGACTGAAGCTTTCTTT.

This chain joins TRBV16 and TRBJ1-5; D call uncertain. Between the trimmed V and J ends, which lost 0 bases and 2 bases, there was a span of 8 bases. This CDR3 spans 15 amino acids. Germline V gene lookup returns CDR1 KGHSY and CDR2 FQNENV. The chain's CDR3 is CASSQSSVGNQPQHF. The CDR3 region has the DNA TGTGCCAGCAGCCAATCCTCGGTAGGCAATCAGCCCCAGCATTTT.

The chain is built from TRBV5-6 and TRBJ2-7; 8 bases agree with TRBD1. The ends lost 1 base at V and 3 bases at J; junction bases unmatched: 6. The CDR3 has 15 amino acids. The germline CDR1 and CDR2 sequences are SGHDT and YYEEEE. The CDR3 loop reads CASSLLETGDYEQYF. Written as DNA, the CDR3 is TGTGCCAGCAGCTTGTTGGAGACAGGGGACTACGAGCAGTACTTC.

V usage is TRBV5-6 and J usage is TRBJ1-1; D is unclear. CDR1 and CDR2 from the germline V gene are SGHDT and YYEEEE. Trimming removed 2 bases at V and 4 bases at J, with 6 bases between. The CDR3 runs 12 residues. For the CDR3, the DNA is TGTGCCAGCAGCTTTATGCGCACTGAAGCTTTCTTT. Translation gives CASSFMRTEAFF.

The J gene is TRBJ1-1, the V gene TRBV7-3; 7 bases map to TRBD1. Germline CDR1 reads SGHTA; CDR2 reads FQGTGA. The V gene end was trimmed by 0 bases and the J gene end by 6 bases; junction bases not matched to a gene: 4. This CDR3 contains 14 residues. The CDR3 is CASSLTGGASEAFF. The CDR3 bases are TGTGCCAGCAGCTTAACAGGGGGCGCATCTGAAGCTTTCTTT.

This clone has just a few counts. The chain uses TRBV11-3 and TRBJ2-1; 7 nucleotides line up with TRBD2. The germline V gene has CDR1 SGHNT and CDR2 YENEEA. With 3 bases clipped from V and 2 bases from J, the junction kept 1 base outside the gene matches. This CDR3 comprises 14 residues. CDR3 loop: CASSLGGTYNEQFF. In nucleotides, the CDR3 is TGTGCCAGCAGCTTGGGAGGGACCTACAATGAGCAGTTCTTC.

V is TRBV27 and J is TRBJ1-5; no reliable D call. The CDR3 is made up of 12 amino acids. Germline CDR1 MNHEY, CDR2 SMNVEV (reference sequence). V lost 6 bases and J lost 7, with 10 bases in between. The CDR3 loop is CASRRGGQPQHF. The CDR3 bases are TGTGCCAGCAGACGGGGAGGGCAGCCCCAGCATTTT.

The gene calls are TRBV11-3 and TRBJ2-3, with 12 bases fitting TRBD2. V shed 0 bases, J shed 2 bases, and the junction held 6 bases outside the gene matches. CDR1 is SGHNT, CDR2 YENEEA, per germline. This CDR3 region has 18 residues. The CDR3 is CASSLDSTSGSSTDTQYF. The CDR3 DNA reads TGTGCCAGCAGCTTAGACTCGACTAGCGGGAGTTCCACAGATACGCAGTATTTT.

The chain couples TRBV27 to TRBJ2-7; D may be TRBD2 (6 bases). Germline CDR1 reads MNHEY; CDR2 reads SMNVEV (reference sequence). The CDR3 contains 18 residues. The V gene lost 2 bases and the J gene lost 7 bases, with 27 bases spanning the gap. CDR3 sequence: CASSLRQRAGARVLEQYF. CDR3 nucleotides: TGTGCCAGCAGTTTAAGGCAGCGGGCTGGGGCCCGTGTGTTGGAGCAGTACTTC.